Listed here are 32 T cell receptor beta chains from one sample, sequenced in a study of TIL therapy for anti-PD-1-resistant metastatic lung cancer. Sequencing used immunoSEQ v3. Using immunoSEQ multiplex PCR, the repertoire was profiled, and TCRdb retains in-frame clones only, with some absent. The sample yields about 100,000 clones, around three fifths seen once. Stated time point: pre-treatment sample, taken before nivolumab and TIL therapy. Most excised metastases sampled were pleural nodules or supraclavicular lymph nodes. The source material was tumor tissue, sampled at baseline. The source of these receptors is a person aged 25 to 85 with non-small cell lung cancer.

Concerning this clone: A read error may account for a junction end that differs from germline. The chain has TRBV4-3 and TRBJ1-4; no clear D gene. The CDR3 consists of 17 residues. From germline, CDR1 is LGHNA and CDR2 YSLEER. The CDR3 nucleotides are TGCGCCAACAGCCAAGATCCATTGGGGTGGGCTAATGAAAAACTGTTTTTT. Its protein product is CANSQDPLGWANEKLFF.

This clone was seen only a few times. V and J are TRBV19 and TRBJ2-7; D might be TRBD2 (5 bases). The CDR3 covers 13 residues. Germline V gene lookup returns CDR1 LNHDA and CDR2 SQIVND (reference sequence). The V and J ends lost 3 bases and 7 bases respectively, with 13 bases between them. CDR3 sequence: CASSMNTPGEQYF. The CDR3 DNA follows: TGTGCCAGTAGTATGAACACCCCGGGGGAGCAGTACTTC.

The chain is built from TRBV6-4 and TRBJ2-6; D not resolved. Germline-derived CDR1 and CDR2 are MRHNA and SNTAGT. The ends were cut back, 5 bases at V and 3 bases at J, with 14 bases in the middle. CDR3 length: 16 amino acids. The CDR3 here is CASSHYGDNGANVLTF. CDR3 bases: TGTGCCAGCAGTCACTATGGGGATAATGGGGCCAACGTCCTGACTTTC.

The CDR3 DNA reads TGTGCCAGCAGCTTAGGCCGACAGCTAAATGAGCAGTTCTTC. Protein product: CASSLGRQLNEQFF. The chain links TRBV11-2 to TRBJ2-1, with a weak D call TRBD1 (5 bases). This CDR3 contains 14 residues. Deletions cut 1 base from V and 7 bases from J, with 11 bases between. From germline, CDR1 is SGHAT and CDR2 FQNNGV.

CDR3 amino acids: CASSLRENTQYF. In nucleotides, the CDR3 is TGTGCCAGCAGTCTGCGGGAGAATACGCAGTATTTT. The rearrangement uses TRBV2 and TRBJ2-3; 7 bases match TRBD2. V trimming: 5 bases; J trimming: 7 bases; junction bases outside the gene matches: 3. Germline CDR1 is SNHLY and CDR2 is FYNNEI. The CDR3 extends over 12 amino acids. Full variable domain (outside the CDR3, taken from reference TRBV2 and TRBJ2-3): EPEVTQTPSHQVTQMGQEVILRCVPISNHLYFYWYRQILGQKVEFLVSFYNNEISEKSEIFDDQFSVERPDGSNFTLKIRSTKLEDSAMYFCASSLRENTQYFGPGTRLTVL.

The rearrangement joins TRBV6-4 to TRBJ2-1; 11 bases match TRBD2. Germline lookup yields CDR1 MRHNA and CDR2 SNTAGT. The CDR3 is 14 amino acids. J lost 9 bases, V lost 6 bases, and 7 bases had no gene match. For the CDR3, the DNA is TGTGCCAGCAGCCAAGGGACTAGCGGTTCTGAGCAGTTCTTC. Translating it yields CASSQGTSGSEQFF.

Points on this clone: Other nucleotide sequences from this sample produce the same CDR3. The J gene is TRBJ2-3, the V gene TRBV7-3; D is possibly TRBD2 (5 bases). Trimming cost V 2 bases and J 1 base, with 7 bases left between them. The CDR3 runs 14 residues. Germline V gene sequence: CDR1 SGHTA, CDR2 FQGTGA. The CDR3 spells CASSLSGGTDTQYF. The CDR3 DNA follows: TGTGCCAGCAGCTTATCCGGGGGCACAGATACGCAGTATTTT.

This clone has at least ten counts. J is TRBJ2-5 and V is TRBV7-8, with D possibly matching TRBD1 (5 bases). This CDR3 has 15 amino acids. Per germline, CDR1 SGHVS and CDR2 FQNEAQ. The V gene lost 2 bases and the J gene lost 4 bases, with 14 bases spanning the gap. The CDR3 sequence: CASSLSGYRGETQYF. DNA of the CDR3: TGTGCCAGCAGCTTATCAGGGTACCGAGGAGAGACCCAGTACTTC.

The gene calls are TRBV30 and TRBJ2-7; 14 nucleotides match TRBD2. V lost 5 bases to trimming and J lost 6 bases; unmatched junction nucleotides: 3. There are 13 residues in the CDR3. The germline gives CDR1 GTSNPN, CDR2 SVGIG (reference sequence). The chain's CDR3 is CAWGTSGRTEQYF. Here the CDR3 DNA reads TGTGCCTGGGGGACTAGCGGGAGAACCGAGCAGTACTTC. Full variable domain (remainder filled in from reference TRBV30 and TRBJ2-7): SQTIHQWPATLVQPVGSPLSLECTVEGTSNPNLYWYRQAAGRGLQLLFYSVGIGQISSEVPQNLSASRPQDRQFILSSKKLLLSDSGFYLCAWGTSGRTEQYFGPGTRLTVT.

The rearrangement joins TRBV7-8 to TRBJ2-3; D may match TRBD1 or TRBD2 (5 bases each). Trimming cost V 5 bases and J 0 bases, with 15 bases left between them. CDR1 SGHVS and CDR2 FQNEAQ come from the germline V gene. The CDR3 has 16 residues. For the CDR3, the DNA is TGTGCCAGCAGCCAACGCCGGGACCCAAGCACAGATACGCAGTATTTT. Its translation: CASSQRRDPSTDTQYF. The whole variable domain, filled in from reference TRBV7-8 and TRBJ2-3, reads GAGVSQSPRYKVAKRGQDVALRCDPISGHVSLFWYQQALGQGPEFLTYFQNEAQLDKSGLPSDRFFAERPEGSVSTLKIQRTQQEDSAVYLCASSQRRDPSTDTQYFGPGTRLTVL.

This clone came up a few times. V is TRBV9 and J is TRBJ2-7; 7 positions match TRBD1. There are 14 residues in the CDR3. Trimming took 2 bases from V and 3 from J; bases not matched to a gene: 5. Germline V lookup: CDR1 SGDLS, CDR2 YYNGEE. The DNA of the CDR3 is TGTGCCAGCAGCGTCCAATCAGGGGGCTACGAGCAGTACTTC. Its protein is CASSVQSGGYEQYF.

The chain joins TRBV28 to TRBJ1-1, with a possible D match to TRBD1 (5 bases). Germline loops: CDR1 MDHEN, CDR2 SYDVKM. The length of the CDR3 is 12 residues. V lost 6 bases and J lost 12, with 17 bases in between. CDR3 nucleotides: TGTGCCAGCAGCCAGGGTGGAGGGAGACCTTTCTTT. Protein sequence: CASSQGGGRPFF.

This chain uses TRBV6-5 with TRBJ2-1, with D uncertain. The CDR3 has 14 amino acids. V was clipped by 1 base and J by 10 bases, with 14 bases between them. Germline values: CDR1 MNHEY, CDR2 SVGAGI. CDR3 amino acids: CASSYLSSGREQFF. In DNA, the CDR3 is TGTGCCAGCAGTTACTTGAGCTCCGGGCGGGAGCAGTTCTTC.

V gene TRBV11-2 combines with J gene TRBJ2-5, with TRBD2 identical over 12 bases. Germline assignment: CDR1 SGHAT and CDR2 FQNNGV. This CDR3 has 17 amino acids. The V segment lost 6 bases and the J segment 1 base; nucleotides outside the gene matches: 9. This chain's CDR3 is CASSSLAGGRLQETQYF. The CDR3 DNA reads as TGTGCCAGCAGTTCACTAGCGGGGGGCCGACTCCAAGAGACCCAGTACTTC.

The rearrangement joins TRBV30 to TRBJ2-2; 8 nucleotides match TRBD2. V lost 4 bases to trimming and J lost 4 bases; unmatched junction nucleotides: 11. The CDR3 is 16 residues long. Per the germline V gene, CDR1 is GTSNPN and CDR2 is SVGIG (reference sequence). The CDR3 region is CAWIPEERGPTGELFF. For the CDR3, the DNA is TGTGCCTGGATCCCAGAGGAGCGGGGGCCCACCGGGGAGCTGTTTTTT.

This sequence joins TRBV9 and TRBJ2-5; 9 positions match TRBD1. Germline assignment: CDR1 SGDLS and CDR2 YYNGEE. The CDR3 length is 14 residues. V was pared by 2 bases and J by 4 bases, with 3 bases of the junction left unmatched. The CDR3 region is CASSVGTGRETQYF. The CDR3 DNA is TGTGCCAGCAGCGTGGGGACAGGGCGAGAGACCCAGTACTTC.

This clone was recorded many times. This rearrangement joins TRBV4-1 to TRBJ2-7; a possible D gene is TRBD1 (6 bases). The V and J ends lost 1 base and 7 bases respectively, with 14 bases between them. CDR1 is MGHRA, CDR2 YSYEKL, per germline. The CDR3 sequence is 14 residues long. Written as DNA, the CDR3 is TGCGCCAGCAGCCAAGTGGGGCAGGGGAAAGAGCAGTACTTC. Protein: CASSQVGQGKEQYF.

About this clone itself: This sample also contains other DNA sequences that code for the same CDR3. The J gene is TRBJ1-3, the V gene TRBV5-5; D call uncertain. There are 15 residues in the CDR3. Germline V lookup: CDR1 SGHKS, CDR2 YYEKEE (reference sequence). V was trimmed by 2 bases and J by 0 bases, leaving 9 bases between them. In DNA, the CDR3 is TGTGCCAGCAGCTTAGCACTGAGCTCTGGAAACACCATATATTTT. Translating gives CASSLALSSGNTIYF. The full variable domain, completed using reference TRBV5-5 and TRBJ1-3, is DAGVTQSPTHLIKTRGQQVTLRCSPISGHKSVSWYQQVLGQGPQFIFQYYEKEERGRGNFPDRFSARQFPNYSSELNVNALLLGDSALYLCASSLALSSGNTIYFGEGSWLTVV.

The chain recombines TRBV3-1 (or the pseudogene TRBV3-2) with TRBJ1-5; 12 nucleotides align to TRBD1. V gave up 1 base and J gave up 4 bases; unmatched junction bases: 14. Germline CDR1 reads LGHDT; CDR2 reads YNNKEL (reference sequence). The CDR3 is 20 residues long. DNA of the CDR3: TGTGCCAGCAGCCAAGTTCTAGGGACAGGGGGCGAAGGCTGGAATCAGCCCCAGCATTTT. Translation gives CASSQVLGTGGEGWNQPQHF.

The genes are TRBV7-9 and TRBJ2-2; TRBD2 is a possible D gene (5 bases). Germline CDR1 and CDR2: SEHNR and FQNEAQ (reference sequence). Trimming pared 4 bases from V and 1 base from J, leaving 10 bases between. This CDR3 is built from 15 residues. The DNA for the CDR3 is TGTGCCAGCAGCTCAAGACTAAAGAACACCGGGGAGCTGTTTTTT. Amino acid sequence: CASSSRLKNTGELFF.

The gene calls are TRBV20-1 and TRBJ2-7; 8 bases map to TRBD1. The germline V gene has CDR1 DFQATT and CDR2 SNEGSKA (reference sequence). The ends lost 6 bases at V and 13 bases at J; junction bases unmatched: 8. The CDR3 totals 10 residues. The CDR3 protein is CSASWDRLYF. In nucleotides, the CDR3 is TGCAGTGCGAGTTGGGACAGGTTATACTTC.

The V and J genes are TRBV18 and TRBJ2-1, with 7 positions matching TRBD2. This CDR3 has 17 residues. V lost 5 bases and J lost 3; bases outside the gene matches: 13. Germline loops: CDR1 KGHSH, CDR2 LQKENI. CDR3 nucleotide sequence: TGTGCCAGCTCATCCTCCTTTGGGGGAGGGGACTACAATGAGCAGTTCTTC. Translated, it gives CASSSSFGGGDYNEQFF.

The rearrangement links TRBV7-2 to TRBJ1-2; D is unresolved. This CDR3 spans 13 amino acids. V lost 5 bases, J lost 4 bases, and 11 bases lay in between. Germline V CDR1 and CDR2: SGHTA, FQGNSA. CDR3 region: CASSARISYGYTF. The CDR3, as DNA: TGTGCCAGCAGCGCCAGGATCTCCTATGGCTACACCTTC.

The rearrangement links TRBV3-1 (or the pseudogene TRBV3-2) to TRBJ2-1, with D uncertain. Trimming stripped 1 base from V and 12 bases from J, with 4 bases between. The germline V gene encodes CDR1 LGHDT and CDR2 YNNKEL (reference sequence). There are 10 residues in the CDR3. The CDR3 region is CASSQGSQFF. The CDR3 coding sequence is TGTGCCAGCAGCCAAGGGTCGCAGTTCTTC.

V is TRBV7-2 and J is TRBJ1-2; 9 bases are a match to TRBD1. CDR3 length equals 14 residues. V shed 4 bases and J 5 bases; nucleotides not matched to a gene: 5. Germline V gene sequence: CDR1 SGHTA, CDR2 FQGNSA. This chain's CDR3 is CASSWGTGPYGYTF. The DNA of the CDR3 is TGTGCCAGCAGCTGGGGGACAGGGCCATATGGCTACACCTTC. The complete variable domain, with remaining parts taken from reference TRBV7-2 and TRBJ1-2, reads GAGVSQSPSNKVTEKGKDVELRCDPISGHTALYWYRQSLGQGLEFLIYFQGNSAPDKSGLPSDRFSAERTGGSVSTLTIQRTQQEDSAVYLCASSWGTGPYGYTFGSGTRLTVV.

The CDR3 spells CASSDGLGTQYF. The CDR3 nucleotides read TGTGCCAGCAGTGACGGGCTAGGGACCCAGTACTTC. This chain uses TRBV6-4 with TRBJ2-5; no clear D. The germline CDR1 and CDR2 sequences are MRHNA and SNTAGT. V dropped 2 bases and J dropped 7 bases, with 8 bases sitting between them. The CDR3 is 12 amino acids.

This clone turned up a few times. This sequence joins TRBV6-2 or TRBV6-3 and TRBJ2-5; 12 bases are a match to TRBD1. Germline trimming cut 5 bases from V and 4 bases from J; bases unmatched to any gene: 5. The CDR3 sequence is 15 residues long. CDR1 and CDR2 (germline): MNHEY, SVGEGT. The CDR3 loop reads CASSTGTGGVETQYF. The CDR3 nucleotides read TGTGCCAGCAGTACCGGGACAGGGGGCGTAGAGACCCAGTACTTC.

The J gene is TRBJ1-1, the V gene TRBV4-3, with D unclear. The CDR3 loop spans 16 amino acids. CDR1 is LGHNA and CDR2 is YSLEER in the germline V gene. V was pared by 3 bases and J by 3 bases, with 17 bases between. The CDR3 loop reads CASSQATFGRYTEAFF. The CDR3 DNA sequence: TGCGCCAGCAGCCAGGCCACCTTCGGGCGTTACACTGAAGCTTTCTTT.

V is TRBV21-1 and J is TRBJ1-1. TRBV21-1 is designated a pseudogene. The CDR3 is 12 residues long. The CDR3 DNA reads TGTGCCAGCACCCCGGGCATCACTGAAGCTTTCTTT. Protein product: CASTPGITEAFF.

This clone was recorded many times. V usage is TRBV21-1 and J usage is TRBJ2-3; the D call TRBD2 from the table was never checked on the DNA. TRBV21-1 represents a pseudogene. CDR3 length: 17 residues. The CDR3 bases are TGTGCCAGCAGCAAAGTGAAACTACACATATCCACAGATACGCAGTATTTT. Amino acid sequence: CASSKVKLHISTDTQYF.

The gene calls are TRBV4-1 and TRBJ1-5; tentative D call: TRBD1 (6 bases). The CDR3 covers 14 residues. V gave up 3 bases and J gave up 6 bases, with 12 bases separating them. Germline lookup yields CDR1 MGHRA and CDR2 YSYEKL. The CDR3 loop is CASSQVGGRQPQHF. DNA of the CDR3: TGCGCCAGCAGCCAGGTCGGGGGCCGTCAGCCCCAGCATTTT.

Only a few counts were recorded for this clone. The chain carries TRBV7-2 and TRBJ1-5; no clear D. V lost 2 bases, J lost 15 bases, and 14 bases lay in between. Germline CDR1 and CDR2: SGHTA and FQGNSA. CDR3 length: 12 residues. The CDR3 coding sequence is TGTGCCAGCAGCTTATTATCGGGCAGTTTGCATTTT. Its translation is CASSLLSGSLHF.